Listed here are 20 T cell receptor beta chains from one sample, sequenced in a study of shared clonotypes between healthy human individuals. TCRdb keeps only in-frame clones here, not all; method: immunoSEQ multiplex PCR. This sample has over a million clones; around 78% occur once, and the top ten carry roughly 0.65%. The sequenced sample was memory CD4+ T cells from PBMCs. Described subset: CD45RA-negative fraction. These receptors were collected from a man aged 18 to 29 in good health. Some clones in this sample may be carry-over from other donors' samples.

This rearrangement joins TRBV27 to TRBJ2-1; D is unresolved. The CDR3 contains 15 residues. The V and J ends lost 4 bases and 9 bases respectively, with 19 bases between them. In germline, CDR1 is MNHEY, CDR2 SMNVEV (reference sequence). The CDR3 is CASSSGSFPSLEQFF. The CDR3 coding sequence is TGTGCCAGCAGTTCCGGCTCGTTCCCCAGCCTTGAGCAGTTCTTC.

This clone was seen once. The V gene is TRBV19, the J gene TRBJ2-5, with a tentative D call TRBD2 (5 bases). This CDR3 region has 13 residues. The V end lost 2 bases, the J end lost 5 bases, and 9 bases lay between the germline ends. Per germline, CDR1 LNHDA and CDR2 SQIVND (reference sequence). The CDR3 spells CASSILASETQYF. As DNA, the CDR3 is TGTGCCAGTAGTATATTAGCGAGTGAGACCCAGTACTTC.

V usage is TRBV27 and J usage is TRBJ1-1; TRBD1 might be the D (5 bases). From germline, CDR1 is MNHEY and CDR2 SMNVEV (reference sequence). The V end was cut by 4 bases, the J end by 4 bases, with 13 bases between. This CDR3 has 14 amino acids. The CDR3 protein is CASSSGTVRTEAFF. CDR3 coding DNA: TGTGCCAGCAGTTCGGGGACGGTTCGCACTGAAGCTTTCTTT.

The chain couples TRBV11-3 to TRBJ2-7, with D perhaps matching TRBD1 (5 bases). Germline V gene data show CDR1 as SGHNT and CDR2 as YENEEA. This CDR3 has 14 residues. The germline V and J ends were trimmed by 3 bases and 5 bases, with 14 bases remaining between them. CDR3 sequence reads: CASSFSGSGDEQYF. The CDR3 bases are TGTGCCAGCAGCTTCTCAGGGTCCGGAGACGAGCAGTACTTC.

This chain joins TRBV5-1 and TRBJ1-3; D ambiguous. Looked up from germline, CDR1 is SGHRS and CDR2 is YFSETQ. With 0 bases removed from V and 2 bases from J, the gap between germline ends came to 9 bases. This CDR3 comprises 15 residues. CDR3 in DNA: TGCGCCAGCAGCTTGGCCCCCCTGGCTGGAAACACCATATATTTT. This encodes CASSLAPLAGNTIYF.

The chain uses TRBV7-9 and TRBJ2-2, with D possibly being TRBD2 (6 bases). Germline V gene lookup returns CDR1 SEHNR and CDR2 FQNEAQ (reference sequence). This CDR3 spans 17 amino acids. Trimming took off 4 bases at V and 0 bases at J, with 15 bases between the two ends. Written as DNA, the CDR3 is TGTGCCAGCAGCTCCCCTGTCGGGAGCTCGAACACCGGGGAGCTGTTTTTT. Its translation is CASSSPVGSSNTGELFF. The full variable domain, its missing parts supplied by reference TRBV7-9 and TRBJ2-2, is DTGVSQNPRHKITKRGQNVTFRCDPISEHNRLYWYRQTLGQGPEFLTYFQNEAQLEKSRLLSDRFSAERPKGSFSTLEIQRTEQGDSAMYLCASSSPVGSSNTGELFFGEGSRLTVL.

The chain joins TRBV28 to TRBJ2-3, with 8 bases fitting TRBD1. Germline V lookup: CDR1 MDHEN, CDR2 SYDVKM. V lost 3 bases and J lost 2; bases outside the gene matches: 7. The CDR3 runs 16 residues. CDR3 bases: TGTGCCAGCAGTTTCCGACCGGGACAGGACACAGATACGCAGTATTTT. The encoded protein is CASSFRPGQDTDTQYF. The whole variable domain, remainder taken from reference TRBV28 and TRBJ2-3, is DVKVTQSSRYLVKRTGEKVFLECVQDMDHENMFWYRQDPGLGLRLIYFSYDVKMKEKGDIPEGYSVSREKKERFSLILESASTNQTSMYLCASSFRPGQDTDTQYFGPGTRLTVL.

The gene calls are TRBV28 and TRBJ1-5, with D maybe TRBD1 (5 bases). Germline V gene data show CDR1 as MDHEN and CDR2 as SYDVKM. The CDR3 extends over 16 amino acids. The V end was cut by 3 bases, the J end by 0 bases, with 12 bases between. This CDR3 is CASSFQGMVSNQPQHF. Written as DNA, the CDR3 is TGTGCCAGCAGTTTCCAGGGTATGGTTAGCAATCAGCCCCAGCATTTT.

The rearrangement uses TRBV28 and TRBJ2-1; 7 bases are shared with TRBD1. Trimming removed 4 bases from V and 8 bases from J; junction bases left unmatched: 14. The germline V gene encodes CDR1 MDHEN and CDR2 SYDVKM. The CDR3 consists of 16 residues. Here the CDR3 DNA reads TGTGCCAGCAGTTCAGGGCAGGGGGTGATATTCGATGAGCAGTTCTTC. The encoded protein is CASSSGQGVIFDEQFF.

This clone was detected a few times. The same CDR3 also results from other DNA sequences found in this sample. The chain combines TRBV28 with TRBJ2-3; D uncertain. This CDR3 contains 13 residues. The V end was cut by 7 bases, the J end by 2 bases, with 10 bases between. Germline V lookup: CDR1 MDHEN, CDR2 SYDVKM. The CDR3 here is CASNGGSTDTQYF. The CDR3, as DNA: TGTGCCAGCAATGGCGGTTCCACAGATACGCAGTATTTT.

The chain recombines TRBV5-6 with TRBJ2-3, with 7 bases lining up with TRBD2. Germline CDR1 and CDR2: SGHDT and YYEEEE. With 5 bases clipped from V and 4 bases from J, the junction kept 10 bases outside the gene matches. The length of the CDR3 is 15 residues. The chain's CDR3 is CASSRTRYGADTQYF. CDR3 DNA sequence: TGTGCCAGCAGTCGGACTAGGTACGGGGCAGATACGCAGTATTTT.

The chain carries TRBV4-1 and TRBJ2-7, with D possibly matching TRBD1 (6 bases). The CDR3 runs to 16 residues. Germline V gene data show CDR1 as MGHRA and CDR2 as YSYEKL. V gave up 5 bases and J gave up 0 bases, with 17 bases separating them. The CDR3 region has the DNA TGCGCCAGCAGCTTGTTACATGGACAGAACTCCTACGAGCAGTACTTC. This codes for CASSLLHGQNSYEQYF.

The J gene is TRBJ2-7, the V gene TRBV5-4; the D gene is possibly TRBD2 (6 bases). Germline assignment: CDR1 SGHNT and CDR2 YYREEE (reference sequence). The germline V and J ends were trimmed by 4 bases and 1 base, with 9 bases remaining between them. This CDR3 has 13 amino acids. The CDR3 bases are TGTGCCAGCAGCATAGCGGATTCCTACGAGCAGTACTTC. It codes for CASSIADSYEQYF.

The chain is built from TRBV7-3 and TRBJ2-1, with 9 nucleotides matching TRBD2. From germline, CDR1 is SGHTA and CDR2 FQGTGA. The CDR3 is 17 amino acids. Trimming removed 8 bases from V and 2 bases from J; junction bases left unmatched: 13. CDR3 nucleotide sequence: TGTGCCAGCTCACCGGGACTAGCTTTAGGCCCCTACAATGAGCAGTTCTTC. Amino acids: CASSPGLALGPYNEQFF.

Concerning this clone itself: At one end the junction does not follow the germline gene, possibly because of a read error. The CDR3 nucleotides read TGTGCCAGCAGCCGCATCCGGTCCGGGACAGGGTATTTC. As protein: CASSRIRSGTGYF. J is TRBJ2-7 and V is TRBV28; TRBD1 aligns across 9 bases. There are 13 residues in the CDR3. CDR1 and CDR2 (germline): MDHEN, SYDVKM.

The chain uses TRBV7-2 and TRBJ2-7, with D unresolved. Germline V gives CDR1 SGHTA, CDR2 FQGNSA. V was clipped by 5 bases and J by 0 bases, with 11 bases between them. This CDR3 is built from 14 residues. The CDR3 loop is CASSTHRNSYEQYF. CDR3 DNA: TGTGCCAGCAGCACCCACAGAAACTCCTACGAGCAGTACTTC.

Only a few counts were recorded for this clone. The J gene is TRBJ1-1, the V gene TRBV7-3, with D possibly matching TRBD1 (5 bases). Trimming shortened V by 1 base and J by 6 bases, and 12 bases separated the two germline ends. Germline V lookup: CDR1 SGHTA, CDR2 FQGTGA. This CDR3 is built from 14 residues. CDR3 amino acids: CASSLSIPGSEAFF. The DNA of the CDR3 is TGTGCCAGCAGCTTAAGCATACCAGGGTCTGAAGCTTTCTTT.

Written as DNA, the CDR3 is TGTGCCAGCAGCTCGGGGGCCCTGGGTCGGGAGCTGTTTTTT. Its protein product is CASSSGALGRELFF. This sequence joins TRBV7-3 and TRBJ2-2; D assignment may be TRBD1 or TRBD2 (6 bases each). This CDR3 is 14 amino acids long. Germline V CDR1 and CDR2: SGHTA, FQGTGA. V shed 4 bases and J shed 9 bases, with 15 bases lying between them. The variable domain in full, completed from reference TRBV7-3 and TRBJ2-2, reads GAGVSQTPSNKVTEKGKYVELRCDPISGHTALYWYRQSLGQGPEFLIYFQGTGAADDSGLPNDRFFAVRPEGSVSTLKIQRTERGDSAVYLCASSSGALGRELFFGEGSRLTVL.

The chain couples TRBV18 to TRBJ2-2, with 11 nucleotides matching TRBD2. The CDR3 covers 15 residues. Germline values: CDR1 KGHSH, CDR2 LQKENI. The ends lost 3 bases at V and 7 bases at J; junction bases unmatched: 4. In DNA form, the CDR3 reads TGTGCCAGCTCACCTACTAGCGGGAGATTCGGGGAGCTGTTTTTT. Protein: CASSPTSGRFGELFF.

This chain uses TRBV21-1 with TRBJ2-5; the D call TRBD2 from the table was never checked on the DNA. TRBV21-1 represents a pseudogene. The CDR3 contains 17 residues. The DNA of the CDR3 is TGTGCCAGCAGCGTCCATAGCGGGCCGCCCCCCCAAGAGACCCAGTACTTC. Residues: CASSVHSGPPPQETQYF.